This T cell receptor beta chain was recorded in a study of T-cell memory formation after mild COVID-19. The study's findings and limits: Memory cells collected pre-infection included some clones that later responded, suggesting cross-reactive memory joined.

In this sample, this clonotype turned up a few times. The antigen is not known. The CDR3 covers 15 residues. Germline CDR1 DFQATT, CDR2 SNEGSKA (reference sequence). V lost 5 bases to trimming and J lost 4 bases, with 20 bases between them. It was 5'RACE with constant-segment primers that produced the TCR alpha and TCR beta cDNA libraries, which carried sample barcodes and UMIs. Each CDR3 protein gets one entry after TCRdb re-called the 5' RACE reads with MiXCR. The profile shows some 130,000 distinct CDR3 sequences, about 18% of them singletons. The sequenced sample consisted of PBMCs or a T cell subset sorted from them (not recorded which). This TCR came from a man aged 18 to 30 who had mild COVID-19 (a few samples of this study predate the infection). Cell type and time point are not known. The V and J genes are TRBV20-1 and TRBJ1-2; D is possibly TRBD1 (6 bases). For the CDR3, the DNA is TGCAGTGCTCGTTTCGCCGCAGGGGTCTCCTATGGCTACACCTTC. This gives the protein CSARFAAGVSYGYTF.